Listed below are T cell receptor beta chains from one sample, sequenced in a study of CD8+CD57+ T cells in acquired aplastic anemia. Using its own MiXCR run on the reads, TCRdb lists one record per CDR3 protein. The repertoire includes some 240,000 distinct CDR3 sequences, 34% of them detected once, and 1.1% sits in the top ten. The sequenced material came from sorted CD4+, CD8+, or CD8+CD57+ T cells (not recorded which) from PBMCs. These TCRs come from a human donor in good health, serving as a control. The CDR3 runs from the conserved cysteine through the conserved F or W. Fields, in order: J gene, clone size, V gene, D gene, CDR3 DNA, CDR3 protein. A D gene is named only where the DNA matches it firmly. Clone size is not always given. Where it is, it says once, few, many or a class for expanded clones.

TRBJ2-1 few TRBV6-5 TRBD1 TGTGCCAGCAGTTACTTAAGTGGACAGGGGAATAATGAGCAGTTCTTC CASSYLSGQGNNEQFF
TRBJ2-5 - TRBV7-4 - TGTGCCAGCAGCTTAGGGGCGGGGGCCCAAGAGACCCAGTACTTC CASSLGAGAQETQYF
TRBJ1-2 - TRBV18 - TGTGCCAGCTCACCTTACGACGAGACTAACTATGGCTACGCCTTC CASSPYDETNYGYAF
TRBJ1-1 many TRBV24-1 - TGTGCCACCAGTGATTCCCGGGCCGTACCTGAAGCTTTCTTT CATSDSRAVPEAFF
TRBJ2-5 - TRBV7-6 TRBD2 TGTGCCAGCAGCTCTAGCGGGAGGTTCCAAGAGACCCAGTACTTC CASSSSGRFQETQYF
TRBJ1-2 many TRBV5-4 - TGTGCCAGCAGCTCCCCCGGACAGAGTAACTATGGCTACACCTTC CASSSPGQSNYGYTF
TRBJ2-7 few TRBV30 - TGTGCCTGGACTCCAGGGGACTCACGCTACGAGCAGTACTTC CAWTPGDSRYEQYF
TRBJ2-1 many TRBV24-1 - TGTGCCACCAGTGATCGGACCTTGGCCAATGAGCAGTTCTTC CATSDRTLANEQFF
TRBJ2-7 many TRBV5-4 TRBD1 TGTGCCAGCAGCTTGGAGGGACAGTCCTACGAGCAGTACTTC CASSLEGQSYEQYF
TRBJ1-2 - TRBV29-1 - TGCAGCGTTACGCGGGTCACGAGCGGCGGCTACACCTTC CSVTRVTSGGYTF
TRBJ1-2 many TRBV19 - TGTGCCAGTAGTATAGAGAGACTATATGGCTACACCTTC CASSIERLYGYTF
TRBJ2-7 - TRBV25-1 - TGTGCCAGCAGAGGTAGCGGCAGTTCCTCCTACGAGCAGTACTTC CASRGSGSSSYEQYF
TRBJ1-4 - TRBV10-2 TRBD1 TGCGCCAGCAGTGCGACAGGGATGGCGGGGGAAAAACTGTTTTTT CASSATGMAGEKLFF
TRBJ2-7 many TRBV12-3/TRBV12-4 TRBD1 TGTGCCAGCAGACCGGGACAGGGGACAATTCAGTACTTC CASRPGQGTIQYF
TRBJ1-1 few TRBV20-1 TRBD1 TGCAGTGCTAGAATTTCGACAGGGCCAGGCACTGAAGCTTTCTTT CSARISTGPGTEAFF
TRBJ2-1 many TRBV10-2 TRBD1 TGCGCCAGCAAAGCGCCTACAGGGGGCGAGTTCTTC CASKAPTGGEFF
TRBJ1-5 many TRBV20-1 - TGCAGTGCTCTCCATCAGCCCCAGCATTTT CSALHQPQHF
TRBJ2-7 many TRBV19 - TGTGCCAGTAGTATGGGTACCAGCTCCTACGAGCAGTACTTC CASSMGTSSYEQYF
TRBJ2-1 few TRBV12-3/TRBV12-4 - TGTGCCAGCAGTCCTTGGGCGGCCACCGATGAGCAGTTCTTC CASSPWAATDEQFF
TRBJ1-2 - TRBV7-3 - TGTGCCAGGTCTCACGACAGGAACTATGGCTACACCTTC CARSHDRNYGYTF